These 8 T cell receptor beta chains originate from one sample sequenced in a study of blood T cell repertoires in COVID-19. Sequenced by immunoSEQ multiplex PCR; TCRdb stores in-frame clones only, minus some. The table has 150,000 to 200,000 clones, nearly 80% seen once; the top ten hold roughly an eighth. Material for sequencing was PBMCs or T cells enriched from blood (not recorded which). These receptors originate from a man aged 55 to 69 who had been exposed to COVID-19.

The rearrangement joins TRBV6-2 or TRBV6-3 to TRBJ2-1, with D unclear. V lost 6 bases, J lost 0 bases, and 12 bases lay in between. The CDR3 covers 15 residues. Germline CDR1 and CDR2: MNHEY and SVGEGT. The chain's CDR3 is CASSHEARSYNEQFF. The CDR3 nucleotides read TGTGCCAGCAGCCACGAGGCTCGCTCCTACAATGAGCAGTTCTTC.

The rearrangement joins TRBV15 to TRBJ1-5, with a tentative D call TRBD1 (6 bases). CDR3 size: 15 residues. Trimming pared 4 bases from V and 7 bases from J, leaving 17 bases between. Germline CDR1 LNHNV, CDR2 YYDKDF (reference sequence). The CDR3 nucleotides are TGTGCCACCAGCAAGGACAACAGGGTTGGACAGCCCCAGCATTTT. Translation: CATSKDNRVGQPQHF.

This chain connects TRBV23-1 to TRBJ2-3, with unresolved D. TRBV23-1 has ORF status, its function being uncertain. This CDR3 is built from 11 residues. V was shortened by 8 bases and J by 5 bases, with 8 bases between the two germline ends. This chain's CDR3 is CASGPQDTQYF. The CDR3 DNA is TGCGCCAGCGGGCCTCAAGATACGCAGTATTTT.

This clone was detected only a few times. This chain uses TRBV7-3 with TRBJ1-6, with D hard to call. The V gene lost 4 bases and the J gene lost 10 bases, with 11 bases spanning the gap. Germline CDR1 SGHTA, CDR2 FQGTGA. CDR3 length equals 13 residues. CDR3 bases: TGTGCCAGCAGCTCCCGTGAGGAATCACCCCTCCACTTT. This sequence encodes CASSSREESPLHF.

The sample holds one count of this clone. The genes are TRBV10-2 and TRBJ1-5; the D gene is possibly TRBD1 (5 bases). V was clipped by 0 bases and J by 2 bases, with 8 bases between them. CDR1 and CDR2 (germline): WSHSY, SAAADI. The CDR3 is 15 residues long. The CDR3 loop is CASSESGGGNQPQHF. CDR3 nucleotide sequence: TGCGCCAGCAGTGAGTCTGGAGGGGGCAATCAGCCCCAGCATTTT.

This CDR3 reads CASSQEDSVVTHASTDTQYF. CDR3 coding DNA: TGTGCCAGCAGCCAAGAGGACAGCGTTGTGACCCATGCTAGCACAGATACGCAGTATTTT. The chain carries TRBV4-2 and TRBJ2-3; possibly TRBD1 for D (6 bases). Deletions cut 0 bases from V and 0 bases from J, with 22 bases between. Germline V gene lookup returns CDR1 LGHNA and CDR2 YNFKEQ. This CDR3 contains 20 residues.

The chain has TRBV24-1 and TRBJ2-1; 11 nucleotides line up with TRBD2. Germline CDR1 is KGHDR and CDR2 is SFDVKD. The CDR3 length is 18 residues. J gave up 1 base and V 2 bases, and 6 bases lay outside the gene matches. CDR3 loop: CATSDSLAGGMSYNEQFF. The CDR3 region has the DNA TGTGCCACCAGTGATTCGCTAGCGGGAGGTATGTCCTACAATGAGCAGTTCTTC.

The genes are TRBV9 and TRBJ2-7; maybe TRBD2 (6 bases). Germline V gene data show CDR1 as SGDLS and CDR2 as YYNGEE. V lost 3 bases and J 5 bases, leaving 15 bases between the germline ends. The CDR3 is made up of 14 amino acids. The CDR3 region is CASSASPGTDEQYF. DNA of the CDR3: TGTGCCAGCAGCGCTTCTCCAGGGACTGACGAGCAGTACTTC.